This T cell receptor (beta chain) derives from a study of T-cell reconstitution after alpha-beta-depleted transplantation in children. This clonotype showed up just a few times. This sample's TCRbeta library carried unique molecular identifier barcodes. A single record per CDR3 protein comes from TCRdb applying MiXCR to the PCR reads. The sample has 400,000 to 500,000 distinct CDR3 sequences, 11% seen once; the top ten hold nearly 5.5%. The germline V gene has CDR1 SGHAT and CDR2 FQNNGV. The V and J ends lost 5 bases and 0 bases, in that order; junction bases with no gene match: 5. This CDR3 comprises 15 residues.

Sequenced here: PBMCs from the stem cell graft donor, sampled from the stem cell graft. The chain uses TRBV11-2 and TRBJ2-3; 7 bases match TRBD2. The receptor was isolated from a human donor who donated a stem cell graft to a child with acute myeloid leukemia. The CDR3 DNA reads as TGTGCCAGCAGCGGGGGGGTTTCTAGCACAGATACGCAGTATTTT. Translated, it gives CASSGGVSSTDTQYF.